This T cell receptor beta chain was captured by sequencing in a study of OX40 agonist ivuxolimab in advanced cancers. As for the study more broadly: The costimulatory receptor OX40 (CD134) was targeted by ivuxolimab, a fully human IgG2 agonistic monoclonal antibody. The point of sequencing TCRbeta in the periphery was to test whether ivuxolimab changed TCR sequence diversity and drove clonal T-cell expansion. Patients were allowed to have had prior anti-PD-1, anti-PD-L1 or anti-CTLA-4 therapy, and around 40% of the dose-escalation patients had previously received checkpoint inhibitors. Intravenous ivuxolimab was administered to patients every 2 weeks at six dose levels: 0.01, 0.1, 0.3, 1.5, 3 and 10 mg/kg. In the dose-escalation cohort, 65% to 90% of patients were male, and the mean age was around 60 years, with a range of about 23 to 85. The paper reports the monotherapy dose-escalation portion (N of about 54 patients) of the phase I ivuxolimab trial. Of the 50 or so patients in dose escalation, about 19 had hepatocellular carcinoma, some 15 had melanoma, 9 had renal cell carcinoma and 9 had head and neck cancer. Three dose-escalation patients achieved partial responses, one with hepatocellular carcinoma and two with cutaneous melanoma. Here is what the overall study found, with its caveats: After ivuxolimab, more expanded clones were found on average in CD8+ T cells than in CD4+ T cells. In the 0.1-3.0 mg/kg groups, partial responders were among the patients with the lowest normalized peripheral clonal expansion, particularly in CD8+ T cells. At doses of 0.1 to 3.0 mg/kg, clonal expansion of both CD4+ and CD8+ blood T cells was observed from baseline to week 6. Low levels of normalized T-cell clonal expansion were also seen in some patients who did not respond. Antigen specificity was not determined for the clonally expanded peripheral T cells.

For sequencing of the TCRbeta CDR3 region, genomic DNA was extracted from the sorted cells. TCRbeta CDR3 regions were sequenced using the immunoSEQ Assay. TCRdb's version of the immuneACCESS table is confined to in-frame rearrangements and falls short of the full clone set. An unresolved V gene accounts for under half of the shortfall where checked; the remainder is of unknown origin. The sample includes some 64,000 clones, with roughly 89% observed a single time. The ten biggest clones cover roughly 5.5% of the sample. Inclusive of the bounding cysteine and phenylalanine, the CDR3 is 14 residues long. The only DNA kept is the CDR3, 42 bases in frame from the first base. The junction carries 10 bases between V and J, which are trimmed by 3 bases and 2 bases respectively. CDR1 and CDR2 are drawn from the germline V gene: ENHRY, SYGVKD. About this clone itself: Its antigen is still unknown. No much larger clone is present one base from it, and per-base qualities are unavailable.

The trial excluded patients who had a history of autoimmune disease or were on systemic immunosuppression. In every dose cohort, peripheral blood was drawn for TCR sequencing at baseline, cycle 4 day 1, and cycle 7 day 1. Samples came from an open-label, multicenter, first-in-human phase I dose-escalation trial of ivuxolimab. The trial enrolled adults with locally advanced or metastatic head and neck squamous cell, hepatocellular, melanoma or renal cell carcinoma. Before TCR sequencing, CD4+ T cells and CD8+ T cells were sorted from peripheral blood as separate populations. The clonotype comes from an adult with an advanced solid tumor such as melanoma, head and neck, liver or kidney cancer. This specimen consisted of CD4+ or CD8+ T cells sorted from blood, obtained in a trial of the OX40 agonist ivuxolimab. The receptor chain draws on TRBV10-3 and TRBJ1-2; tentative D gene TRBD1, with 5 bases matching. The sequence in DNA is TGTGCCATCAGTGATTCAGGGCTAAACTATGGCTACACCTTC. Its protein reads: CAISDSGLNYGYTF.